This TCR beta chain came from a study of immune heterogeneity within non-small cell lung tumors (dated by TCRdb to the late 2010s). About the study as a whole: Histology comprised several squamous cell carcinomas, 10 non-squamous carcinomas and 1 tumor not otherwise specified. To examine intratumoral immune heterogeneity, the study used whole-exome sequencing, RNA-seq and TCR beta repertoire sequencing on multiple spatially distinct regions of each NSCLC tumor. TCR repertoires were analyzed from some 56 tumor loci of approximately 16 patients, while transcriptome data covered only around 45 loci from some 11 patients. For mutant peptides 8 to 11 amino acids long, netMHCpan-3.0 predicted neoantigen binding to the HLA alleles of each patient.

The TCR beta CDR3 region was amplified with a multiplex PCR system whose first round of about 11 cycles used 32 V-gene forward primers and 13 J-gene reverse primers. The first PCR round was done with a QIAGEN Multiplex PCR Kit, and the primer sequences were filed in Chinese patent CN105087789A. Illumina universal primers were added in a second PCR round performed with the Phusion High-Fidelity PCR Kit. The TCR libraries underwent paired-end sequencing with a read length of 151 bp on the Illumina HiSeq X Ten platform. The source study handled its data this way. Cutadapt was used to discard reads without multiplex PCR primers, PEAR merged the read pairs, and MiXCR with default settings called the CDR3 regions. Shannon entropy measured repertoire diversity, while clonality was calculated as one minus the Shannon entropy divided by the ln of the count of productive unique sequences. Dominant or high-frequency T-cell clones were defined as clonotypes at frequencies of at least 0.5%. In-frame beta chains were kept once TCRdb had trimmed the public reads at Q25 with fastp and called clones with MiXCR. CDR3 protein sequences are deduplicated, and each keeps its most common genes and DNA. TCRdb's processing, not the authors' own work, is the source of the V and J calls. For this sample the table gives about 21,000 distinct CDR3 sequences, of which approximately 30% were detected only once. The biggest ten clones account for 4.4% of the sample.

The cysteine opens and the phenylalanine closes a CDR3 of 16 amino acids. Just the 48-base CDR3 DNA is kept, in frame starting at base 1. From V the trimming removes 1 base and from J it removes 5 bases, while the gene matches leave 4 bases of the junction unaccounted for. For CDR1 and CDR2, the germline V gene lists SGHNT and YENEEA. Genomic DNA was extracted from bulk tumor tissue and used as the TCR template, and 600 ng gDNA was amplified per sample. During surgery, several biopsies were collected from each primary tumor and placed as far from one another as possible within the tumor mass. Patients in the study cohort, which was described as untreated, were newly diagnosed NSCLC cases going through curative surgery. The donor group was made up of about 14 newly diagnosed non-small cell lung cancer patients undergoing surgery with curative intent. A couple of independent pathologists reviewed the resected tumor masses. Only DNA and RNA samples of high quality went on to sequencing.

Results and caveats for the whole study, not just this receptor: Individual patients mostly had different high-frequency TCR beta clonotypes. A moderate positive correlation (R approximately 0.35), which was statistically significant, linked local T-cell repertoire clonality to local tumor mutational burden. Within a patient, identical dominant CDR3B clonotypes were found to recur across loci, yet unique high-frequency clones were also harbored in different tumor locations.

Comments on this clonotype: Its antigen is not yet known. Base quality data are lacking; no much larger clone is found one base away.

The sequenced sample was lung tumor tissue. The source is a middle-aged man with non-small cell lung cancer. Recombination linked TRBV11-3 to TRBJ2-5, and 13 junction bases match TRBD2. The sequence in DNA is TGTGCCAGCAGCTTAGGGACTAGCGGGAGAGTTGAGACCCAGTACTTC. Its product reads: CASSLGTSGRVETQYF.